The clone carrying this T cell receptor beta chain was picked up a small number of times. The data originate from a study of T-cell reconstitution after alpha-beta-depleted transplantation in children. A TCRbeta library incorporating unique molecular identifiers was prepared. TCRdb itself ran the PCR reads through MiXCR, one entry per CDR3 protein. The table lists nearly 200,000 distinct CDR3 sequences, roughly 6.3% of them singletons, with just over 4.5% in the top ten. Germline V gene lookup returns CDR1 LGHNA and CDR2 YSLEER. Trimming removed 4 bases from V and 4 bases from J; junction bases left unmatched: 9. This CDR3 comprises 15 residues.

The sequenced sample was PBMCs, obtained before TCRalphabeta/CD19-depleted stem cell transplant. The receptor comes from a girl less than two years old with combined immunodeficiency, due to receive a stem cell transplant. The chain links TRBV4-3 to TRBJ2-7, with 8 positions matching TRBD2. CDR3 region: CASSPGLADPYEQYF. DNA for the CDR3: TGCGCCAGCAGCCCTGGACTAGCCGACCCTTACGAGCAGTACTTC.